This TCR beta chain is drawn from a study of T cells in Graves' hyperthyroidism and ophthalmopathy. Germline loops: CDR1 SQVTM, CDR2 ANQGSEA. V lost 8 bases to trimming and J lost 4 bases, with 8 bases between them. The CDR3 runs to 10 residues. From RNA transcripts, TCR beta CDR3 regions were amplified. First-round RT-PCR targeting the TCR CDR3 was performed with the HTBI primer set. TCRdb processed the multiplex PCR reads anew with MiXCR; each CDR3 protein has one entry. The repertoire includes 450,000 to 700,000 distinct CDR3 sequences, under 60% of them detected once, and about 8.3% sits in the top ten. Study results and caveats: Through a model of 13 V-J features, ophthalmopathy was separated from stable hyperthyroidism. Most thyroid-expanded clonotypes above 0.001 were also found in blood.

On this clonotype itself: Its antigen is as yet unknown.

The chain has TRBV29-1 and TRBJ1-2, with no clear D. Sequences were obtained from peripheral blood or thyroid tissue (not recorded which). The clonotype originates from a woman between 18 and 29 years old with Graves' hyperthyroidism. CDR3 residues: CSLDGYGYTF. The CDR3 DNA reads as TGCAGCTTGGACGGCTATGGCTACACCTTC.